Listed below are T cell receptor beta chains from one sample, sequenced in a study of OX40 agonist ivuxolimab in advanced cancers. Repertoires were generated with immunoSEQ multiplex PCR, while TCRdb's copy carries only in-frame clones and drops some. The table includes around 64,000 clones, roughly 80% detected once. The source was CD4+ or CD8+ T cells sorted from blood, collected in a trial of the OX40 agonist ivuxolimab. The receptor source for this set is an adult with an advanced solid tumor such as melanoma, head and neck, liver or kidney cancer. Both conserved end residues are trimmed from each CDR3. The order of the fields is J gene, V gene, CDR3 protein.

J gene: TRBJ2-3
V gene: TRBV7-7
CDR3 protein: ASSLLPRTELTDTQY

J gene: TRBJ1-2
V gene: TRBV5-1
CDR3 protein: ASSLRRDVGGYT

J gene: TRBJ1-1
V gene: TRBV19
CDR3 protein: ASRDRGNTEAF

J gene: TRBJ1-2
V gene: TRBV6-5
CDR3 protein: ASSYGTGGPGYT

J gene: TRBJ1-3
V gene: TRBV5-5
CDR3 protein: ASSLYLGAGNTIY

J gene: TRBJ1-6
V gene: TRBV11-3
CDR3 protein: ASSLAGGTGLYNSPLH

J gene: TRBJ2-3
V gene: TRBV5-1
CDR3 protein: ASSLNTDTQY

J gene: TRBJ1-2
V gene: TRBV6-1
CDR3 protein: ASSLGQSGNYGYT

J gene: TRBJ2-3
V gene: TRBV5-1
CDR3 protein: ASSPYIRGYDSRRSTQY

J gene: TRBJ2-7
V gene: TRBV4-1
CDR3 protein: ASSQGAEQY

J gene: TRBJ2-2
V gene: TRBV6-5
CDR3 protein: ASAPRASTGELF

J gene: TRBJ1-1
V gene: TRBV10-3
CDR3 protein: AISDGIGKNTEAF

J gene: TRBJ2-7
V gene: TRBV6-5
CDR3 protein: ASSSGYSYEQY

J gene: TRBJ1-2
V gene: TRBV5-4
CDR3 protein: ASSQDLTSYT

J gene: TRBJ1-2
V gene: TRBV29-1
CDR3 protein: SVEELDRKRGYT

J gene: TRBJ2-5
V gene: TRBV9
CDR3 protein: ASSYGTQETQY

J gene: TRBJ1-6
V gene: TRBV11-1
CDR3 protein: ASSLARDYNSPLH

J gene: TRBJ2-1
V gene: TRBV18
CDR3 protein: ASSPLGMVYSLL

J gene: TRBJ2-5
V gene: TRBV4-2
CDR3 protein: ASSQLLAGEHQETQY

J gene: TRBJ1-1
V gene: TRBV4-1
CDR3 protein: ASSQLGNTEAF

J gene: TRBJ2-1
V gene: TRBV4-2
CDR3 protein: ASSRGRGSGGFDNEQF

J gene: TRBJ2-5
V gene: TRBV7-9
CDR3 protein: ASSPLGLIQETQY

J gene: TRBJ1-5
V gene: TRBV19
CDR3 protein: ASRTEDNQPQH

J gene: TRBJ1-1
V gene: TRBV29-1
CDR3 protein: SAKEGMNTEAF

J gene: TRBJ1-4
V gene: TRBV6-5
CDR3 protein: ASSRGGFSEKLF

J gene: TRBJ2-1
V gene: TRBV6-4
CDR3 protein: ASSDSGTSGSNEQF

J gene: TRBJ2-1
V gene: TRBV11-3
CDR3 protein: ASSFGTESSYNEQF

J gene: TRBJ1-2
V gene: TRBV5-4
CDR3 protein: ASSRLGGGASYGYT

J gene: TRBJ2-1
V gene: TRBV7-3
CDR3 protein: ASSHGTSANEQF

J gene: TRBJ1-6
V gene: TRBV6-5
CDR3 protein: ASSYGGSYNSPLH

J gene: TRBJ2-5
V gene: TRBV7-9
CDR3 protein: ASRAGLAGLYQETQY

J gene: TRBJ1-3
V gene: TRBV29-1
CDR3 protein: SAKDGFFSGNTIY

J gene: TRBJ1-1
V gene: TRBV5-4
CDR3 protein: ASSPEIDRVGTEAF

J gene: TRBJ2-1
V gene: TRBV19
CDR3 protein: ASSIARTSGGNEQF

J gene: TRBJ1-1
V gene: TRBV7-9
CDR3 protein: ASSRRQGNTEAF

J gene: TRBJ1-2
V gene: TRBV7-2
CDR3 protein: ASSQGVYYGYT

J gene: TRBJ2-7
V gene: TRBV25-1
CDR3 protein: ASSELGSYEQY

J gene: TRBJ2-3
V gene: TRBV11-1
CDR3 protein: ASSLGLDSSTDTQY

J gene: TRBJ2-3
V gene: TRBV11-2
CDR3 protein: ASSSATDTQY

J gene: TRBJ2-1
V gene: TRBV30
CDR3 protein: AWSVKRGNNEQF

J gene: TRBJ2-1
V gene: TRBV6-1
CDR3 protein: ASRVAGGPGEQF

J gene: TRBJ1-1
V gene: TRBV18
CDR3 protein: ASSLPGLRNTEAF

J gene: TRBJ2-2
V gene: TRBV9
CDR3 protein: ATAASGLAGGPNTGELF

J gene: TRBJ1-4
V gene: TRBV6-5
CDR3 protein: ASSYSGGFLEKLF

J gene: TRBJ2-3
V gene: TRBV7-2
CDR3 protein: ASSLEGRGLTDTQY

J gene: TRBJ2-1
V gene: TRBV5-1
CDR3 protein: ASSTDIYNEQF

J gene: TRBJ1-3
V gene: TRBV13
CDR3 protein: ASSLLAANSGNTIY

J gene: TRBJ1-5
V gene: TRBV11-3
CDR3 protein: ASSNGYNQPQH

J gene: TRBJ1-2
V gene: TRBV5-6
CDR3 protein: ASSLGTNYGYT

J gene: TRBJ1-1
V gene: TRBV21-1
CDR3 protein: ASSKPGRTEAF

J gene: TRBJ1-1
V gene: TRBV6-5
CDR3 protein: ASSLQGNTEAF

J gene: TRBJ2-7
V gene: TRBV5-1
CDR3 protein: ASRLGLALSYEQY

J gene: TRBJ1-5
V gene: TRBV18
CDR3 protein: ASSPASSQPQH

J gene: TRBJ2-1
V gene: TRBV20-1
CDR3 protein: SAAIAGGRF

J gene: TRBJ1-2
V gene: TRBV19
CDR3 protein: ASKLGQGEGDGYT